The T cell receptor beta chain described here comes from a study of patients and donors after allogeneic stem cell transplantation. One entry per CDR3 protein results from TCRdb running MiXCR on the RT-PCR reads. The table includes some 150,000 distinct CDR3 sequences, about two fifths detected once. This clonotype was observed once. Germline V lookup: CDR1 SQVTM, CDR2 ANQGSEA. Trimming cost V 7 bases and J 3 bases; bases outside gene matches: 6. CDR3 length: 13 amino acids. The chain links TRBV29-1 to TRBJ1-1, with 9 nucleotides matching TRBD1. The sequenced material came from blood, either unsorted or a sorted T cell fraction (not recorded which). The TCR sequence derives from a human donor who was either an allogeneic HSCT recipient or a stem cell or donor lymphocyte infusion donor (not recorded which). It is not recorded whose cells these are; they may come from a transplant donor. The CDR3 coding sequence is TGCAGCGGACTACAGGGGGCAGACACTGAAGCTTTCTTT. Amino acid sequence: CSGLQGADTEAFF. Full variable domain (rest looked up from reference TRBV29-1 and TRBJ1-1): SAVISQKPSRDICQRGTSLTIQCQVDSQVTMMFWYRQQPGQSLTLIATANQGSEATYESGFVIDKFPISRPNLTFSTLTVSNMSPEDSSIYLCSGLQGADTEAFFGQGTRLTVV.